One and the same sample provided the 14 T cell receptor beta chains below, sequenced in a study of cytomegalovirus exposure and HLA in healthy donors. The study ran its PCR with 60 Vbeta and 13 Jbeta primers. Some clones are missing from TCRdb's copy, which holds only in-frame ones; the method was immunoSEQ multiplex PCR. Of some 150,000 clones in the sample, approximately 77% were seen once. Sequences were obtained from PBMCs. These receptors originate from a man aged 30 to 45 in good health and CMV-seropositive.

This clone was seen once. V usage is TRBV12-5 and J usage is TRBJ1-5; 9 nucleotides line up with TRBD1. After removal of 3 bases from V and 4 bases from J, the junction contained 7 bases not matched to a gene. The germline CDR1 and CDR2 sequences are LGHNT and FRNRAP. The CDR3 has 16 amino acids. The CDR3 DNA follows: TGTGCTAGTGGTTTCGGACAGGGGAACTTAAATCAGCCCCAGCATTTT. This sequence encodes CASGFGQGNLNQPQHF.

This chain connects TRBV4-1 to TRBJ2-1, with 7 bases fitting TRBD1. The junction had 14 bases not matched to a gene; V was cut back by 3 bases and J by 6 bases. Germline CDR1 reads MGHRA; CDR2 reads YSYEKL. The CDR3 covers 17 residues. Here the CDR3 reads CASSQSSGTVTSNEQFF. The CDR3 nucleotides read TGCGCCAGCAGCCAGTCATCCGGGACAGTCACAAGCAATGAGCAGTTCTTC.

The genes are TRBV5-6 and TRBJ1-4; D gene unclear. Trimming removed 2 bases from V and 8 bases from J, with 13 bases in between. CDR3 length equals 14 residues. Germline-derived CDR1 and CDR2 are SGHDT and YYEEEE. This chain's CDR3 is CASSLYQRIEKLFF. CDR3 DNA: TGTGCCAGCAGCTTATATCAGCGAATAGAAAAACTGTTTTTT.

The CDR3 loop is CASSPGGDEQYF. As DNA, the CDR3 is TGTGCCAGCTCACCTGGCGGGGACGAGCAGTACTTC. The chain joins TRBV18 to TRBJ2-7; D is perhaps TRBD2 (6 bases). V lost 3 bases, J lost 5 bases, and 8 bases lay in between. There are 12 residues in the CDR3. Looked up from germline, CDR1 is KGHSH and CDR2 is LQKENI. Based on the CDR3 plus reference TRBV18 and TRBJ2-7, the full variable domain is NAGVMQNPRHLVRRRGQEARLRCSPMKGHSHVYWYRQLPEEGLKFMVYLQKENIIDESGMPKERFSAEFPKEGPSILRIQQVVRGDSAAYFCASSPGGDEQYFGPGTRLTVT.

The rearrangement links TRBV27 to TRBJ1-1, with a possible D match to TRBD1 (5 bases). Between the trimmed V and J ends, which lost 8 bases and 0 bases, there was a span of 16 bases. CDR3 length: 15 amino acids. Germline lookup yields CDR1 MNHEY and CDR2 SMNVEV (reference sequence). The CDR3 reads CASSRQGIMNTEAFF. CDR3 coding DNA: TGTGCCAGCTCCCGCCAGGGAATCATGAACACTGAAGCTTTCTTT.

CDR3 sequence (DNA): TGTGCCAGCACCGTCGGGGGTTTACCGGTCGGGGAGACCCAGTACTTC. The encoded protein is CASTVGGLPVGETQYF. The chain recombines TRBV28 with TRBJ2-5; D might be TRBD2 (6 bases). CDR3 length equals 16 residues. The germline CDR1 and CDR2 sequences are MDHEN and SYDVKM. Trimming removed 7 bases at V and 5 bases at J, with 23 bases between.

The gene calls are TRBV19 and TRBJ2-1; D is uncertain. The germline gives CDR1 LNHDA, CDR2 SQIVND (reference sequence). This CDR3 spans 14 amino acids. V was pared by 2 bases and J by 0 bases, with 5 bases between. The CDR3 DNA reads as TGTGCCAGTAGTATATCGAGCTCCTACAATGAGCAGTTCTTC. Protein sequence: CASSISSSYNEQFF.

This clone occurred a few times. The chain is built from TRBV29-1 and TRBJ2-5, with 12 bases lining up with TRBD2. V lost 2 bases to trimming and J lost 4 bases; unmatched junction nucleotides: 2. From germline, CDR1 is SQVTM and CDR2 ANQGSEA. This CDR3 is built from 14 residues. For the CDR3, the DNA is TGCAGCGTTGAACTAGCGGGGGGGCTAGAGACCCAGTACTTC. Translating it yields CSVELAGGLETQYF.

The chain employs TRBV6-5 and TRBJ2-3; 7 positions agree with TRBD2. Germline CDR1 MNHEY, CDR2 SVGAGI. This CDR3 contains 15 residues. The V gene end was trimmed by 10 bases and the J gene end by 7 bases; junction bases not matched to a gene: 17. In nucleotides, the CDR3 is TGTGCCACCGCGCTGGCTAGCGGTGGTTCACATACGCAGTATTTT. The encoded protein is CATALASGGSHTQYF.

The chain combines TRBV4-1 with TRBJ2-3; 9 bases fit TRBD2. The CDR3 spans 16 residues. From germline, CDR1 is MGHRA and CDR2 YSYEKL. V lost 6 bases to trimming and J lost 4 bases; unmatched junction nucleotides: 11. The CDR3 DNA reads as TGCGCCAGCAGTCGGGGCTCTGGCGGGGGGGCAGATACGCAGTATTTT. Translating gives CASSRGSGGGADTQYF.

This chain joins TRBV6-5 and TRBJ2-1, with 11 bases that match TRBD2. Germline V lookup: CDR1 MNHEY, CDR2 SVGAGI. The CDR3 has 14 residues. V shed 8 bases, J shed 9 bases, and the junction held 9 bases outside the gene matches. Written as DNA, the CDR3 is TGTGCCAGCTCCGCTAGCGGGGGGCAACGTGAGCAGTTCTTC. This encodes CASSASGGQREQFF.

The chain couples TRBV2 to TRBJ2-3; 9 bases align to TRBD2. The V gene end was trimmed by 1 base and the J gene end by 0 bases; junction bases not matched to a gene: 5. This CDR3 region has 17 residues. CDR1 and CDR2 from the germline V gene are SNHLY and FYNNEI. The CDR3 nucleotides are TGTGCCAGCAGTGAAGTCTCGGCGGGGGGGAGCACAGATACGCAGTATTTT. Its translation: CASSEVSAGGSTDTQYF.

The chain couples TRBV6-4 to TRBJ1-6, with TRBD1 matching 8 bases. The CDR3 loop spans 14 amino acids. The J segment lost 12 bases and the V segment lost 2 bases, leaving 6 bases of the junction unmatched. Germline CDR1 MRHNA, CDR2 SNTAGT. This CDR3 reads CASSDTNRGGPLHF. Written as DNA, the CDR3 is TGTGCCAGCAGTGACACAAACAGGGGGGGACCCCTCCACTTT.

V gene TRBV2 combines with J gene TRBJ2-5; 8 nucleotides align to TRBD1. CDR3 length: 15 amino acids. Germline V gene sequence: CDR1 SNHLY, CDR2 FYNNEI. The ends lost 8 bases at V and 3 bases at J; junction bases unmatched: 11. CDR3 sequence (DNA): TGTGCCAGCCTCAGGGGGCTCGGGTTAGAAGAGACCCAGTACTTC. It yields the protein CASLRGLGLEETQYF.